The present entry profiles one T cell receptor beta chain with its context. The data are from a study of T cells in Graves' hyperthyroidism and ophthalmopathy. With V trimmed by 0 bases and J by 6 bases, 6 bases remained unmatched. CDR3 length equals 16 residues. CDR1 is WNHNN and CDR2 is SYGVQD in the germline V gene (reference sequence). RNA transcripts were the template for amplifying TCR beta CDR3 regions. TCR CDR3 regions were first amplified by RT-PCR with HTBI primers. TCRdb re-analysed the multiplex PCR reads in MiXCR, keeping a single row per CDR3 protein. The repertoire includes 690,000 or so distinct CDR3 sequences, roughly a sixth of them detected once, and around 15% sits in the top ten.

The sequence was collected from a woman aged 50 to 65 with Graves' hyperthyroidism that later progressed to Graves' ophthalmopathy. Material: blood. The chain is built from TRBV10-1 and TRBJ2-2, with 8 bases that match TRBD2. CDR3 protein: CASSESGLGLAGELFF. In DNA form, the CDR3 reads TGCGCCAGCAGTGAGTCGGGACTAGGGTTGGCCGGGGAGCTGTTTTTT.